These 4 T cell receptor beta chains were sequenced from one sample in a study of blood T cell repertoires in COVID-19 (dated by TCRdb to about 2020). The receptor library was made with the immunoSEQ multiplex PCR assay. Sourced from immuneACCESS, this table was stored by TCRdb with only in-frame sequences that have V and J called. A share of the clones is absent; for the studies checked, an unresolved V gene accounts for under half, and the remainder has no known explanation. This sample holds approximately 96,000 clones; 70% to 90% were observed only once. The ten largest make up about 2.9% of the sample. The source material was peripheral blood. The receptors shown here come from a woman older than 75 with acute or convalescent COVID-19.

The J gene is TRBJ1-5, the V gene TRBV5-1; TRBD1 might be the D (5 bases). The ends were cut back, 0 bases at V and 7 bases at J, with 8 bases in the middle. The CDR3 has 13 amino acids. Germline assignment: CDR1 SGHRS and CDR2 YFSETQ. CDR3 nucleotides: TGCGCCAGCAGCTTGGGTGCAGGGCAGCCCCAGCATTTT. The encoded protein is CASSLGAGQPQHF.

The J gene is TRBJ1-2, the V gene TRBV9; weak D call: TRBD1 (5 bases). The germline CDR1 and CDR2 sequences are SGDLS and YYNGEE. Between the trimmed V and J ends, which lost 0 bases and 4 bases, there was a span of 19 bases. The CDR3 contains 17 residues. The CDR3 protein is CASSVGGGRAGLYGYTF. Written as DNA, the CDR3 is TGTGCCAGCAGCGTAGGTGGGGGGAGGGCAGGACTCTATGGCTACACCTTC.

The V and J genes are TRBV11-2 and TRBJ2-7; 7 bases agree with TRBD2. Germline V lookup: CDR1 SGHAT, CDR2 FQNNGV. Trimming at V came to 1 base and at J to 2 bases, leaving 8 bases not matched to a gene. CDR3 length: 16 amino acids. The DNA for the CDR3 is TGTGCCAGCAGCTTAGGGGGGGGAGGTGGGACCTACGAGCAGTACTTC. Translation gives CASSLGGGGGTYEQYF.

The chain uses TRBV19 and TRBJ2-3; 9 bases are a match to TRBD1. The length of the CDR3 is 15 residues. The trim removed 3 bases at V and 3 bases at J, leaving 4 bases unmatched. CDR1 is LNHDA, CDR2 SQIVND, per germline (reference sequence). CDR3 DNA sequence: TGTGCCAGTAGTATGGGACAGGGCTTAACAGATACGCAGTATTTT. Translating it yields CASSMGQGLTDTQYF.